This TCR beta chain comes out of a study of OX40 agonist ivuxolimab in advanced cancers. Turning to the study itself: Patients took ivuxolimab, an agonistic anti-OX40 (CD134) antibody. Enrollees could have had prior anti-PD-1, anti-PD-L1 or anti-CTLA-4 therapy, which about 40% had received.

This clone has just one count. Its antigen is unknown. General study points: In the 0.1 to 3.0 mg/kg range, CD4+ and CD8+ blood T cells had expanded clonally by week 6.

Libraries were prepared by immunoSEQ multiplex PCR; TCRdb keeps only in-frame clonotypes and omits some of them. The repertoire consists of tens of thousands of clones, with around 84% occurring once and the leading ten covering 1.1%. Germline V gene lookup returns CDR1 ENHRY and CDR2 SYGVKD. The CDR3 length is 14 residues. Trimming shortened V by 2 bases and J by 2 bases, and 9 bases separated the two germline ends. The chain links TRBV10-3 to TRBJ1-2, with a weak D call TRBD1 (5 bases). This clonotype was obtained from an adult with an advanced solid tumor such as melanoma, head and neck, liver or kidney cancer. The sample consisted of CD4+ or CD8+ T cells sorted from blood, taken in a trial of the OX40 agonist ivuxolimab. The CDR3 reads CAISETGQNYGYTF. For the CDR3, the DNA is TGTGCCATCAGTGAGACGGGGCAGAACTATGGCTACACCTTC.